Listed below are T cell receptor beta chains from one sample, sequenced in a study of blood T cell repertoires in COVID-19. Sequencing used immunoSEQ multiplex PCR; TCRdb keeps in-frame clones, though not all of them. The table shows 330,000 or so clones, with more than 70% occurring only once. The sequenced material came from PBMCs or T cells enriched from blood (not recorded which). Every receptor here comes from a woman aged 25 to 39 who had been exposed to COVID-19. The CDR3 runs from the conserved cysteine through the conserved F or W. The order of the fields is V gene, J gene, clone size, D gene, CDR3 DNA, CDR3 protein. A D gene is named only where the DNA matches it firmly. Only some rows state a clone size, as once, few, many or a class for expanded clones.

v_call: TRBV18
j_call: TRBJ1-1
clone_size: .
d_call: TRBD1
cdr3_nt: TGTGCCAGCTCACCCCAGGGGGGAGACAGTGAAGCTTTCTTT
cdr3_aa: CASSPQGGDSEAFF

v_call: TRBV3-1/TRBV3-2
j_call: TRBJ2-2
clone_size: .
d_call: TRBD2
cdr3_nt: TGTGCCAGCAGCCACTTGACGGGGGGGCTGTTTTTT
cdr3_aa: CASSHLTGGLFF

v_call: TRBV19
j_call: TRBJ2-5
clone_size: .
d_call: TRBD1
cdr3_nt: TGTGCCAGTAGTATAGCGAGGGGGCCCCAAGAGACCCAGTACTTC
cdr3_aa: CASSIARGPQETQYF

v_call: TRBV5-4
j_call: TRBJ2-2
clone_size: .
d_call: TRBD2
cdr3_nt: TGTGCCAGCAGCAATCTCGGGGGGAGACTAGGCGGGGAGCTGTTTTTT
cdr3_aa: CASSNLGGRLGGELFF

v_call: TRBV5-1
j_call: TRBJ2-5
clone_size: .
d_call: .
cdr3_nt: TGCGCCAGCAGCTTGGGGACAGTCCAAGAGACCCAGTACTTC
cdr3_aa: CASSLGTVQETQYF

v_call: TRBV5-1
j_call: TRBJ2-7
clone_size: many
d_call: .
cdr3_nt: TGCGCCAGCAGCTTGGAACAGGGAAGCTACGAGCAGTACTTC
cdr3_aa: CASSLEQGSYEQYF

v_call: TRBV28
j_call: TRBJ1-1
clone_size: .
d_call: .
cdr3_nt: TGTGCCAGCAGTTTATGGCTGGGGCAGAACACTGAAGCTTTCTTT
cdr3_aa: CASSLWLGQNTEAFF

v_call: TRBV18
j_call: TRBJ2-3
clone_size: .
d_call: TRBD2
cdr3_nt: TGTGCCAGCTCACAAGGACTAGTACCGGATACGCAGTATTTT
cdr3_aa: CASSQGLVPDTQYF

v_call: TRBV5-1
j_call: TRBJ2-2
clone_size: .
d_call: TRBD2
cdr3_nt: TGCGCCAGCGGATCCTGGACTAGCGGGAACACCGGGGAGCTGTTTTTT
cdr3_aa: CASGSWTSGNTGELFF

v_call: TRBV6-5
j_call: TRBJ2-1
clone_size: once
d_call: TRBD1
cdr3_nt: TGTGCCAGCAGTTACAGTTTTGGACAGGGGTTGGATGAGCAGTTCTTC
cdr3_aa: CASSYSFGQGLDEQFF

v_call: TRBV7-6
j_call: TRBJ2-1
clone_size: .
d_call: .
cdr3_nt: TGTGCCAGCAGCTTAAAGGACTTTCTAACGAGCTCCTACAATGAGCAGTTCTTC
cdr3_aa: CASSLKDFLTSSYNEQFF

v_call: TRBV10-3
j_call: TRBJ1-5
clone_size: once
d_call: TRBD1
cdr3_nt: TGTGCCATCAGACAGGGAGAGGGACAGCTTGATCAGCCCCAGCATTTT
cdr3_aa: CAIRQGEGQLDQPQHF

v_call: TRBV7-9
j_call: TRBJ1-2
clone_size: .
d_call: TRBD1
cdr3_nt: TGTGCCAGCAGCCCCCCCCGGGACAGAGCTAACTATGGCTACACCTTC
cdr3_aa: CASSPPRDRANYGYTF

v_call: TRBV18
j_call: TRBJ2-5
clone_size: .
d_call: TRBD2
cdr3_nt: TGTGCCAGCTCACCGGAGGGAGGGCCGGTGGAGACCCAGTACTTC
cdr3_aa: CASSPEGGPVETQYF

v_call: TRBV5-1
j_call: TRBJ1-2
clone_size: .
d_call: TRBD1
cdr3_nt: TGCGCCAGCAGCCCGGGACAGGGGAACAACTATGGCTACACCTTC
cdr3_aa: CASSPGQGNNYGYTF

v_call: TRBV7-2
j_call: TRBJ1-2
clone_size: .
d_call: TRBD1
cdr3_nt: TGTGCCAGCAGCTTAGTTGGGACAGGGGGCGAAGGCTACACCTTC
cdr3_aa: CASSLVGTGGEGYTF

v_call: TRBV7-3
j_call: TRBJ2-1
clone_size: .
d_call: .
cdr3_nt: TGTGCCAGCAGCTTAGTCGGAGGTAATGAGCAGTTCTTC
cdr3_aa: CASSLVGGNEQFF

v_call: TRBV4-1
j_call: TRBJ2-7
clone_size: .
d_call: .
cdr3_nt: TGCGCCAGCAGCCAAGAGGGCAGGAAAAAAGGCTACGAGCAGTACTTC
cdr3_aa: CASSQEGRKKGYEQYF

v_call: TRBV5-1
j_call: TRBJ2-5
clone_size: .
d_call: TRBD2
cdr3_nt: TGCGCCAGCAGCGCGCTAGCGGGAGGGCCAACGGAGACCCAGTACTTC
cdr3_aa: CASSALAGGPTETQYF

v_call: TRBV6-1
j_call: TRBJ1-2
clone_size: .
d_call: .
cdr3_nt: TGTGCCAGCAGTGAAGGGGCCTTCTATGGCTACACCTTC
cdr3_aa: CASSEGAFYGYTF

v_call: TRBV24-1
j_call: TRBJ2-5
clone_size: .
d_call: .
cdr3_nt: TGTGCCACCAGTGACCGAGGCCCATTAGCGTACCAAGAGACCCAGTACTTC
cdr3_aa: CATSDRGPLAYQETQYF

v_call: TRBV12-3/TRBV12-4
j_call: TRBJ2-1
clone_size: .
d_call: .
cdr3_nt: TGTGCCAGCTTTAGCGGAGAGCAGTTCTTC
cdr3_aa: CASFSGEQFF

v_call: TRBV2
j_call: TRBJ2-7
clone_size: few
d_call: TRBD2
cdr3_nt: TGTGCCAGCAACCTATACGGGAACGGGAGGACCTACGAGCAGTACTTC
cdr3_aa: CASNLYGNGRTYEQYF

v_call: TRBV19
j_call: TRBJ1-3
clone_size: .
d_call: .
cdr3_nt: TGTGCCAGTAGTCTCCAGACAGGAGAAGGAAACACCATATATTTT
cdr3_aa: CASSLQTGEGNTIYF

v_call: TRBV28
j_call: TRBJ1-2
clone_size: few
d_call: .
cdr3_nt: TGTGCCAGCAGGGCCGGGGGGCGGACTGGCTACACCTTC
cdr3_aa: CASRAGGRTGYTF

v_call: TRBV27
j_call: TRBJ2-3
clone_size: .
d_call: TRBD2
cdr3_nt: TGTGCCAGCAGTTTAGGGCTAATCGCGGGAGGGCCTACAGATACGCAGTATTTT
cdr3_aa: CASSLGLIAGGPTDTQYF

v_call: TRBV7-8
j_call: TRBJ1-6
clone_size: .
d_call: .
cdr3_nt: TGTGCCAGCAGCCCCCTCGGGGATTCACCCCTCCACTTT
cdr3_aa: CASSPLGDSPLHF

v_call: TRBV7-9
j_call: TRBJ1-1
clone_size: .
d_call: .
cdr3_nt: TGTGCCAGCAGCTTTTGGGGGGAAACTGAAGCTTTCTTT
cdr3_aa: CASSFWGETEAFF

v_call: TRBV9
j_call: TRBJ2-5
clone_size: .
d_call: TRBD2
cdr3_nt: TGTGCCAGCAGCGCACTAGCGGGAGACGGTGAGACCCAGTACTTC
cdr3_aa: CASSALAGDGETQYF

v_call: TRBV30
j_call: TRBJ2-7
clone_size: few
d_call: .
cdr3_nt: TGTGCCTGGAGTGTATTGTTGTCTCAGGGCGAGCAGTACTTC
cdr3_aa: CAWSVLLSQGEQYF

v_call: TRBV7-9
j_call: TRBJ2-1
clone_size: .
d_call: TRBD2
cdr3_nt: TGTGCCAGCAGCAAAGAACTAGCGGGGGGATCCTACAATGAGCAGTTCTTC
cdr3_aa: CASSKELAGGSYNEQFF

v_call: TRBV7-6
j_call: TRBJ2-4
clone_size: .
d_call: TRBD1
cdr3_nt: TGTGCCAGCAGCCCGACAGGGCCCAAAAACATTCAGTACTTC
cdr3_aa: CASSPTGPKNIQYF

v_call: TRBV6-5
j_call: TRBJ1-5
clone_size: .
d_call: .
cdr3_nt: TGTGCCAGCAGTAGAGGTGGGGACAACAATCAGCCCCAGCATTTT
cdr3_aa: CASSRGGDNNQPQHF

v_call: TRBV10-3
j_call: TRBJ2-7
clone_size: .
d_call: .
cdr3_nt: TGTGCCATCAGTTCGCAGGGCTACGAGCAGTACTTC
cdr3_aa: CAISSQGYEQYF

v_call: TRBV28
j_call: TRBJ2-3
clone_size: .
d_call: TRBD2
cdr3_nt: TGTGCCAGCAGTTTATCTCCTGCTAGCGGGTTCACAGATACGCAGTATTTT
cdr3_aa: CASSLSPASGFTDTQYF

v_call: TRBV19
j_call: TRBJ2-5
clone_size: .
d_call: TRBD2
cdr3_nt: TGTGCCAGTAGCTCGGGGGGGGCGGGCTACCAACAAGAGACCCAGTACTTC
cdr3_aa: CASSSGGAGYQQETQYF

v_call: TRBV19
j_call: TRBJ2-5
clone_size: .
d_call: .
cdr3_nt: TGTGCCAGTAGTAATCTCGTGATGGCCACAGAGACCCAGTACTTC
cdr3_aa: CASSNLVMATETQYF

v_call: TRBV7-7
j_call: TRBJ2-1
clone_size: .
d_call: TRBD2
cdr3_nt: TGTGCTAGCAGCTTACGACTAGCGGATATATCTCGACCGAGCTCCTACAATGAGCAGTTCTTC
cdr3_aa: CASSLRLADISRPSSYNEQFF

v_call: TRBV7-8
j_call: TRBJ2-5
clone_size: once
d_call: .
cdr3_nt: TGTGCCAGCAGCTTCTGGCGACTACGGCCAGAGACCCAGTACTTC
cdr3_aa: CASSFWRLRPETQYF

v_call: TRBV27
j_call: TRBJ2-5
clone_size: .
d_call: .
cdr3_nt: TGTGCCAGCAGTTCGCAGGGAGGCTGGGGCCTTGGAGAGACCCAGTACTTC
cdr3_aa: CASSSQGGWGLGETQYF

v_call: TRBV11-2
j_call: TRBJ2-7
clone_size: .
d_call: .
cdr3_nt: TGTGCCAGCAGCCCGACAGCTTACGAGCAGTACTTC
cdr3_aa: CASSPTAYEQYF

v_call: TRBV15
j_call: TRBJ1-5
clone_size: .
d_call: .
cdr3_nt: TGTGCCACCAGCGGGGCAGGGTACCAGCCCCAGCATTTT
cdr3_aa: CATSGAGYQPQHF

v_call: TRBV6-5
j_call: TRBJ2-2
clone_size: .
d_call: .
cdr3_nt: TGTGCCAGCAGCAAAACTGCCTGGACCGGGGAGCTGTTTTTT
cdr3_aa: CASSKTAWTGELFF

v_call: TRBV7-3
j_call: TRBJ1-1
clone_size: once
d_call: TRBD1
cdr3_nt: TGTGCCAGCAGCTTAACGTTAACGGGACAGGTGGAAGCTTTCTTT
cdr3_aa: CASSLTLTGQVEAFF

v_call: TRBV7-3
j_call: TRBJ2-7
clone_size: .
d_call: TRBD1
cdr3_nt: TGTGCCAGCAGCTTACGAGGGGGCCTCAGCTACGAGCAGTACTTC
cdr3_aa: CASSLRGGLSYEQYF

v_call: TRBV19
j_call: TRBJ2-3
clone_size: .
d_call: .
cdr3_nt: TGTGCCAGTAGGTCTAGCTCAGATACGCAGTATTTT
cdr3_aa: CASRSSSDTQYF

v_call: TRBV28
j_call: TRBJ1-5
clone_size: .
d_call: .
cdr3_nt: TGTGCCAGCAGTTTAATGGCAGGACTTAATCAGCCCCAGCATTTT
cdr3_aa: CASSLMAGLNQPQHF

v_call: TRBV29-1
j_call: TRBJ2-2
clone_size: .
d_call: .
cdr3_nt: TGCAGCGCAAGACAGCCTATGAACACCGGGGAGCTGTTTTTT
cdr3_aa: CSARQPMNTGELFF

v_call: TRBV19
j_call: TRBJ2-2
clone_size: .
d_call: .
cdr3_nt: TGTGCCAGTAGTATAAGGGCGGGCGCGAACACCGGGGAGCTGTTTTTT
cdr3_aa: CASSIRAGANTGELFF

v_call: TRBV15
j_call: TRBJ2-3
clone_size: .
d_call: .
cdr3_nt: TGTGCCACCAGCCCTGACGTAGGGGATAGCGGTCTCACAGATACGCAGTATTTT
cdr3_aa: CATSPDVGDSGLTDTQYF

v_call: TRBV19
j_call: TRBJ1-2
clone_size: .
d_call: .
cdr3_nt: TGTGCCAGTAGTACAGACACCCAGGGGCGCGGCTATGGCTACACCTTC
cdr3_aa: CASSTDTQGRGYGYTF

v_call: TRBV5-1
j_call: TRBJ2-3
clone_size: .
d_call: .
cdr3_nt: TGCGCCAGCAGCTTGAACGGGGTTCAGACTACCACAGATACGCAGTATTTT
cdr3_aa: CASSLNGVQTTTDTQYF

v_call: TRBV10-1
j_call: TRBJ2-1
clone_size: .
d_call: .
cdr3_nt: TGCGCCAGTACCGACAGAGGTCGCTACAATGAGCAGTTCTTC
cdr3_aa: CASTDRGRYNEQFF